The rows below give T cell receptor beta chains drawn from one sample of a study of Ad26.COV2.S vaccination and SARS-CoV-2 variants. Produced via immunoSEQ multiplex PCR; TCRdb's table is partial and in-frame only. The sample contains around 340,000 clones, approximately 86% of which appear only once. This material consisted of peripheral blood, taken in a trial of Ad26.COV2.S vaccine versus placebo. These receptors were taken from a person aged 18-60 years who received the Ad26.COV2.S COVID-19 vaccine or a placebo. Each CDR3 is given with its conserved first and last residue. The D gene is left open where the match is weak. Some rows mark clone size as missing; the rest say once, few, many or name a class of expanded clone.

J gene | D gene | clone size | V gene | CDR3 protein | CDR3 DNA
TRBJ1-1 | . | . | TRBV4-3 | CASSQESGRRLRWGTEAFF | TGCGCCAGCAGCCAAGAGAGTGGTAGGCGATTGAGGTGGGGCACTGAAGCTTTCTTT
TRBJ1-1 | . | . | TRBV30 | CAWSRPTMRGEAFF | TGTGCCTGGAGCAGACCGACAATGAGGGGTGAAGCTTTCTTT
TRBJ2-3 | TRBD1 | . | TRBV6-5 | CASSSKQGVTQYF | TGTGCCAGCAGTTCTAAACAGGGGGTTACGCAGTATTTT
TRBJ1-3 | . | once | TRBV5-1 | CASSLTAGISGNTIYF | TGCGCCAGCAGCTTGACTGCGGGGATCTCTGGAAACACCATATATTTT
TRBJ2-7 | . | . | TRBV7-9 | CASSLADSYEQYF | TGTGCCAGCAGCTTAGCCGATTCCTACGAGCAGTACTTC
TRBJ1-5 | . | . | TRBV2 | CASSERSFWHSQHF | TGTGCCAGCAGTGAACGGTCCTTTTGGCATTCCCAGCATTTT
TRBJ1-1 | TRBD1 | few | TRBV10-2 | CASNRKQGLNTEAFF | TGCGCCAGCAACCGAAAACAGGGGCTGAACACTGAAGCTTTCTTT
TRBJ2-7 | . | . | TRBV7-2 | CASSLRRGTYEQYF | TGTGCCAGCAGCTTGCGGCGGGGCACCTACGAGCAGTACTTC
TRBJ2-3 | TRBD1 | once | TRBV29-1 | CSFQGQGAGTDTQYF | TGCAGCTTCCAGGGGCAGGGGGCCGGCACAGATACGCAGTATTTT
TRBJ2-6 | . | . | TRBV6-4 | CASSPTGAGGANVLTF | TGTGCCAGCAGCCCCACGGGGGCGGGTGGGGCCAACGTCCTGACTTTC
TRBJ1-1 | . | . | TRBV19 | CASSIAGENTEAFF | TGTGCCAGTAGTATAGCGGGGGAGAACACTGAAGCTTTCTTT
TRBJ2-7 | . | . | TRBV3-1/TRBV3-2 | CASSLDSSYEQYF | TGTGCCAGCAGCCTCGACAGTTCCTACGAGCAGTACTTC
TRBJ1-1 | . | . | TRBV19 | CASSRVMNTEAFF | TGTGCCAGTTCCAGGGTAATGAACACTGAAGCTTTCTTT
TRBJ2-1 | TRBD2 | . | TRBV5-6 | CASSLGPSTSGYNEQFF | TGTGCCAGCAGCTTGGGCCCCTCGACTAGCGGGTACAATGAGCAGTTCTTC
TRBJ1-1 | TRBD1 | . | TRBV13 | CASSPRQGRLTEAFF | TGTGCCAGCAGCCCCCGACAGGGGCGGTTGACTGAAGCTTTCTTT